These 22 T cell receptor beta chains were sequenced from one sample in a study of spatial heterogeneity in lung cancer. TCRdb called the 5' RACE reads again in MiXCR, with one record for every CDR3 protein. Here the sample spans fewer than 150,000 distinct CDR3 sequences, 11% being singletons. Time point indicated: blood at routine non-recurrence follow-up after resection. The input for sequencing was PBMCs, taken at follow-up. These receptors were obtained from a female donor with early-stage non-small cell lung cancer.

This clonotype was recorded a few times. The chain is built from TRBV27 and TRBJ2-3; TRBD2 agrees at 8 bases. V trimming: 4 bases; J trimming: 1 base; junction bases outside the gene matches: 4. The germline CDR1 and CDR2 sequences are MNHEY and SMNVEV (reference sequence). The CDR3 runs to 15 residues. CDR3 protein: CASSSAGAGTDTQYF. For the CDR3, the DNA is TGTGCCAGCAGTTCAGCGGGAGCGGGCACAGATACGCAGTATTTT.

A few counts support this clonotype. The V gene is TRBV28, the J gene TRBJ2-7; TRBD2 might be the D (6 bases). V was pared by 2 bases and J by 9 bases, with 11 bases between. Germline values: CDR1 MDHEN, CDR2 SYDVKM. CDR3 length: 12 residues. Written as DNA, the CDR3 is TGTGCCAGCAGTTTAGTAGGGACTCGGCAGTACTTC. Protein sequence: CASSLVGTRQYF.

In its sample, this clonotype was seen a few times. The J gene is TRBJ2-7, the V gene TRBV5-4; D gene uncertain. The CDR3 has 11 residues. CDR1 and CDR2 (germline): SGHNT, YYREEE (reference sequence). Trimming cost V 5 bases and J 3 bases, with 6 bases left between them. This CDR3 is CASRDDYEQYF. The CDR3, as DNA: TGTGCCAGCAGGGACGACTACGAGCAGTACTTC.

This clonotype was recorded many times. CDR3 bases: TGTGCCATCAGTGGAAGAGGACAGGGTGAGGGAAACATTCAGTACTTC. Protein product: CAISGRGQGEGNIQYF. The V call is TRBV10-3, the J call TRBJ2-4; TRBD1 matches 8 bases. The V and J ends lost 4 bases and 6 bases, in that order; junction bases with no gene match: 11. The CDR3 runs to 16 residues. Germline V CDR1 and CDR2: ENHRY, SYGVKD.

In this sample, this clonotype turned up a few times. This chain uses TRBV7-9 with TRBJ2-2; D is uncertain. This CDR3 has 12 residues. Germline V CDR1 and CDR2: SEHNR, FQNEAQ (reference sequence). V lost 4 bases, J lost 3 bases, and 3 bases lay in between. CDR3 loop: CASSSYTGELFF. The CDR3 nucleotides read TGTGCCAGCAGCTCGTACACCGGGGAGCTGTTTTTT. The full variable domain, rest sourced from reference TRBV7-9 and TRBJ2-2, is DTGVSQNPRHKITKRGQNVTFRCDPISEHNRLYWYRQTLGQGPEFLTYFQNEAQLEKSRLLSDRFSAERPKGSFSTLEIQRTEQGDSAMYLCASSSYTGELFFGEGSRLTVL.

The V call is TRBV6-5, the J call TRBJ1-2; no firm D call. Trimming stripped 5 bases from V and 8 bases from J, with 12 bases between. This CDR3 spans 12 amino acids. Germline V gives CDR1 MNHEY, CDR2 SVGAGI. Written as DNA, the CDR3 is TGTGCCAGCAGTGACGAGCATAGGGGCTACACCTTC. Protein product: CASSDEHRGYTF.

The chain combines TRBV7-9 with TRBJ1-1; D may be TRBD1 (6 bases). The CDR3 runs 14 residues. Looked up from germline, CDR1 is SEHNR and CDR2 is FQNEAQ (reference sequence). Trimming removed 5 bases at V and 3 bases at J, with 13 bases between. DNA of the CDR3: TGTGCCAGCAGCCCGGACAGTCGATACACTGAAGCTTTCTTT. Protein product: CASSPDSRYTEAFF.

This clonotype has ten or more counts. The J gene is TRBJ2-1, the V gene TRBV6-4; TRBD2 might be the D (7 bases). V lost 5 bases and J 9 bases, leaving 23 bases between the germline ends. The germline V gene has CDR1 MRHNA and CDR2 SNTAGT. The CDR3 is 16 residues long. The CDR3 loop is CASSPWPRGGPGEQFF. The CDR3, as DNA: TGTGCCAGCAGTCCTTGGCCGAGGGGGGGCCCAGGTGAGCAGTTCTTC.

With respect to this clonotype: A clone one base away is much larger, so this may be a read error. The V and J genes are TRBV18 and TRBJ2-3; TRBD1 aligns across 7 bases. CDR1 and CDR2 (germline): KGHSH, LQKENI. V shed 0 bases, J shed 2 bases, and the junction held 5 bases outside the gene matches. This CDR3 has 16 residues. The CDR3 protein is CASSPPVQGSTDTQYF. The CDR3 coding sequence is TGTGCCAGCTCACCACCGGTACAGGGGTCCACAGATACGCAGTATTTT.

In its sample, this clonotype was seen many times. The V and J genes are TRBV30 and TRBJ1-4; 9 positions match TRBD1. The CDR3 is 14 residues long. V was pared by 2 bases and J by 5 bases, with 3 bases of the junction left unmatched. Germline CDR1 and CDR2: GTSNPN and SVGIG (reference sequence). CDR3 in amino acids: CAWSKGQGNEKLFF. The DNA for the CDR3 is TGTGCCTGGAGTAAGGGACAGGGAAATGAAAAACTGTTTTTT.

This clonotype occurred many times. This sequence joins TRBV20-1 and TRBJ2-7, with a possible D match to TRBD2 (5 bases). Trimming left V 6 bases short and J 2 bases short, with 14 bases between. The CDR3 sequence is 13 residues long. The germline V gene has CDR1 DFQATT and CDR2 SNEGSKA (reference sequence). The CDR3 DNA follows: TGCAGTGCCCGAGAGCCAGCGGCCTACGAGCAGTACTTC. This gives the protein CSAREPAAYEQYF.

Only a few counts were recorded for this clonotype. The chain recombines TRBV14 with TRBJ1-1; 7 bases fit TRBD1. Germline-derived CDR1 and CDR2 are SGHDN and FVKESK. V was clipped by 11 bases and J by 4 bases; unmatched bases: 4. The CDR3 runs to 11 residues. The CDR3 bases are TGTGCCGTTTCAGGGGGCACTGAAGCTTTCTTT. Its protein is CAVSGGTEAFF.

The V gene is TRBV5-1, the J gene TRBJ2-1; no firm D call. From germline, CDR1 is SGHRS and CDR2 YFSETQ. The CDR3 totals 14 residues. Trimming pared 2 bases from V and 4 bases from J, leaving 10 bases between. The CDR3 loop is CASSLNPRYNEQFF. CDR3 sequence (DNA): TGCGCCAGCAGCTTAAACCCTAGGTACAATGAGCAGTTCTTC.

This clonotype has at least ten counts. The chain links TRBV11-3 to TRBJ2-2, with 9 bases that match TRBD2. V shed 3 bases, J shed 6 bases, and the junction held 8 bases outside the gene matches. Per germline, CDR1 SGHNT and CDR2 YENEEA. The CDR3 totals 16 residues. The DNA for the CDR3 is TGTGCCAGCAGCTTCGGTAGCGGGAGTATCCCCGGGGAGCTGTTTTTT. It encodes CASSFGSGSIPGELFF. Full variable domain (rest looked up from reference TRBV11-3 and TRBJ2-2): EAGVVQSPRYKIIEKKQPVAFWCNPISGHNTLYWYLQNLGQGPELLIRYENEEAVDDSQLPKDRFSAERLKGVDSTLKIQPAELGDSAVYLCASSFGSGSIPGELFFGEGSRLTVL.

The chain links TRBV29-1 to TRBJ2-5; D uncertain. CDR1 and CDR2 from the germline V gene are SQVTM and ANQGSEA. Between the trimmed V and J ends, which lost 6 bases and 4 bases, there was a span of 6 bases. There are 10 residues in the CDR3. The CDR3 region is CSVSVETQYF. The CDR3 DNA sequence: TGCAGCGTGTCGGTAGAGACCCAGTACTTC.

This clonotype was detected many times. The CDR3 loop reads CASSSIMEAFF. DNA of the CDR3: TGTGCCAGCTCCTCGATTATGGAAGCTTTCTTT. This chain links TRBV18 with TRBJ1-1; no firm D call. CDR3 length: 11 residues. The V end was cut by 6 bases, the J end by 8 bases, with 10 bases between. Germline-derived CDR1 and CDR2 are KGHSH and LQKENI.

This clonotype has a count of ten or more. V is TRBV20-1 and J is TRBJ1-1; perhaps TRBD1 as D (5 bases). Germline V lookup: CDR1 DFQATT, CDR2 SNEGSKA (reference sequence). The CDR3 length is 13 residues. V was shortened by 8 bases and J by 1 base, with 14 bases between the two germline ends. The chain's CDR3 is CSKMGRANTEAFF. CDR3 in DNA: TGCAGTAAGATGGGCAGGGCGAACACTGAAGCTTTCTTT.

Comment on this clonotype: A much larger clone sits a single nucleotide away, making a read error possible. This chain uses TRBV9 with TRBJ1-1, with a tentative D call TRBD1 (6 bases). The CDR3 sequence is 16 residues long. CDR1 is SGDLS, CDR2 YYNGEE, per germline. The CDR3 bases are TGTGTCAGCAGCGTCGGGTTGGGGCAGGGGATGACTGAAGCTTTCTTT. Translated: CVSSVGLGQGMTEAFF.

This clonotype was observed a handful of times. This sequence joins TRBV7-6 and TRBJ2-7; 10 positions match TRBD1. Per germline, CDR1 SGHVS and CDR2 FNYEAQ. The CDR3 contains 17 residues. The junction had 9 bases not matched to a gene; V was cut back by 2 bases and J by 2 bases. The CDR3 region is CASSLTSGTGATYEQYF. CDR3 bases: TGTGCCAGCAGCTTAACCTCCGGGACAGGGGCAACCTACGAGCAGTACTTC.

This clonotype was counted only a few times. The chain has TRBV20-1 and TRBJ2-2; 8 bases are shared with TRBD2. Germline V gene sequence: CDR1 DFQATT, CDR2 SNEGSKA (reference sequence). J gave up 0 bases and V 1 base, and 7 bases lay outside the gene matches. This CDR3 contains 17 residues. In DNA form, the CDR3 reads TGCAGTGCTAGAGTTGGTAGCGGGAACCCGAACACCGGGGAGCTGTTTTTT. Translation gives CSARVGSGNPNTGELFF.

The J gene is TRBJ2-3, the V gene TRBV20-1; 10 bases line up with TRBD2. Germline assignment: CDR1 DFQATT and CDR2 SNEGSKA (reference sequence). Trimming cost V 1 base and J 3 bases; bases outside gene matches: 10. The CDR3 sequence is 17 residues long. The CDR3, as DNA: TGCAGTGCTAGAGGGGGAATAGCGGGAGGAGCTACAGATACGCAGTATTTT. The encoded protein is CSARGGIAGGATDTQYF.

This sequence joins TRBV11-2 and TRBJ2-1; 12 bases map to TRBD2. Germline CDR1 SGHAT, CDR2 FQNNGV. V gave up 6 bases and J gave up 6 bases; unmatched junction bases: 6. This CDR3 is 15 amino acids long. CDR3 in DNA: TGTGCCAGCAGAGCACCGGGACTAGCGGGCAATGAGCAGTTCTTC. It yields the protein CASRAPGLAGNEQFF. The full variable domain, in which reference TRBV11-2 and TRBJ2-1 provide the parts outside the CDR3, is EAGVAQSPRYKIIEKRQSVAFWCNPISGHATLYWYQQILGQGPKLLIQFQNNGVVDDSQLPKDRFSAERLKGVDSTLKIQPAKLEDSAVYLCASRAPGLAGNEQFFGPGTRLTVL.